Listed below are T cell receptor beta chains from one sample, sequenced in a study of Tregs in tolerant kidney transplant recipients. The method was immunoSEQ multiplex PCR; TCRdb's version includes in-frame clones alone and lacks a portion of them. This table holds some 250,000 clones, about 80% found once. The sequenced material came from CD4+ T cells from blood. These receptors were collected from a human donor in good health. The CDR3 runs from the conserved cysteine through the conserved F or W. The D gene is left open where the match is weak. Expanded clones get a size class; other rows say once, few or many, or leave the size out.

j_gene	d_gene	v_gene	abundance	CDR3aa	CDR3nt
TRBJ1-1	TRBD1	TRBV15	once	CATSRDHRGPEAFF	TGTGCCACCAGCAGAGATCACAGGGGCCCTGAAGCTTTCTTT
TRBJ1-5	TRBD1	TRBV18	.	CASSPGTGGQPQHF	TGTGCCAGCTCACCGGGGACAGGGGGTCAGCCCCAGCATTTT
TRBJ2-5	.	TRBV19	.	CASSRGWPGKETQYF	TGTGCCAGTAGTAGAGGGTGGCCAGGAAAAGAGACCCAGTACTTC
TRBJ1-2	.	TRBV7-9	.	CASSPSGTHYGYTF	TGTGCCAGCAGCCCATCCGGGACACACTATGGCTACACCTTC
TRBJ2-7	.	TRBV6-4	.	CASRDYSYEQYF	TGTGCCAGCAGGGACTACTCCTACGAGCAGTACTTC
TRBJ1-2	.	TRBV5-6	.	CASSLDRVLRANYGYTF	TGTGCCAGCAGCTTGGACAGGGTACTCCGCGCTAACTATGGCTACACCTTC
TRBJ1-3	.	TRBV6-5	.	CASSYSGSSGNTIYF	TGTGCCAGCAGTTACTCGGGCAGCTCTGGAAACACCATATATTTT
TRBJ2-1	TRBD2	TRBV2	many	CASRLKASGYNEQFF	TGTGCCAGCAGACTTAAGGCTAGCGGTTACAATGAGCAGTTCTTC
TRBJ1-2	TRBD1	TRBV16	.	CASSPRQGPYGYTF	TGTGCCAGCAGCCCCCGACAGGGGCCTTATGGCTACACCTTC
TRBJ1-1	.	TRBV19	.	CASSRDAGGFTEAFF	TGTGCCAGTAGCCGGGACGCCGGGGGGTTCACTGAAGCTTTCTTT
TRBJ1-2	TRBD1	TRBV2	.	CASRDALTGFGYTF	TGTGCCAGCAGGGACGCCTTGACAGGGTTTGGCTACACCTTC
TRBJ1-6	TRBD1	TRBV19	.	CASSTGTGGGSPLHF	TGTGCCAGTAGTACCGGGACAGGGGGCGGTTCACCCCTCCACTTT
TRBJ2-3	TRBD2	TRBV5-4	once	CAGEGGGAGMPDTQYF	TGTGCCGGAGAGGGCGGGGGGGCCGGTATGCCAGATACGCAGTATTTT
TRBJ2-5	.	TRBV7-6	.	CASSLEKVQETQYF	TGTGCCAGCAGCTTAGAGAAGGTTCAAGAGACCCAGTACTTC
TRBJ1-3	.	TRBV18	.	CASSRSRDTGNTIYF	TGTGCCAGCTCGCGGTCCCGGGACACCGGAAACACCATATATTTT
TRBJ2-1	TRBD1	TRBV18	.	CASSDRANEQFF	TGTGCCAGCTCGGACAGGGCCAATGAGCAGTTCTTC
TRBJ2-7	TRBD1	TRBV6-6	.	CASRDRGLYEQYF	TGTGCCAGCCGGGACAGGGGGCTATACGAGCAGTACTTC
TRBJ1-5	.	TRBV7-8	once	CASSQGRRNQPQHF	TGTGCCAGCAGCCAGGGACGGCGGAATCAGCCCCAGCATTTT
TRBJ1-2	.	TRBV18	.	CASSPPEVRAYGYTF	TGTGCCAGCTCACCACCGGAGGTCAGGGCTTATGGCTACACCTTC
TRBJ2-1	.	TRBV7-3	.	CASSLREGGEQFF	TGTGCCAGCAGCCTCAGGGAGGGGGGAGAGCAGTTCTTC
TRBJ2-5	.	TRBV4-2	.	CASSQDLQSQETQYF	TGTGCCAGCAGCCAAGATCTACAGTCCCAAGAGACCCAGTACTTC
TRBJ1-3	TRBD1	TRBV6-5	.	CASRETGASGNTIYF	TGTGCCAGCAGGGAAACAGGGGCCTCTGGAAACACCATATATTTT
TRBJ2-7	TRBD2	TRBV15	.	CATSRVSGRSYEQYF	TGTGCCACCAGCAGAGTGAGCGGGAGATCCTACGAGCAGTACTTC
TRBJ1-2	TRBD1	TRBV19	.	CASSISTGQGGYTF	TGTGCCAGTAGTATCTCAACGGGACAGGGGGGCTACACCTTC
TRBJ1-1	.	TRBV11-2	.	CASSFGGRVEAFF	TGTGCCAGCAGCTTCGGCGGGAGGGTTGAAGCTTTCTTT
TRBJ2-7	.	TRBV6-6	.	CASSPTQGSPYEQYF	TGTGCCAGCAGTCCCACCCAGGGGTCCCCCTACGAGCAGTACTTC
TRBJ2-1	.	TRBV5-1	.	CASSTQGVEQFF	TGCGCCAGCAGCACCCAGGGAGTGGAGCAGTTCTTC
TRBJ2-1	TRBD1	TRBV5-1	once	CASSVRDRGYNEQFF	TGCGCCAGCAGCGTCCGGGACAGGGGTTACAATGAGCAGTTCTTC
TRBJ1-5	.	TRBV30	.	CAWSGGHSNQPQHF	TGTGCCTGGAGTGGGGGACATAGCAATCAGCCCCAGCATTTT
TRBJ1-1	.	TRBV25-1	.	CASQTTGRSNTEAFF	TGTGCCAGCCAAACCACAGGGCGGTCGAACACTGAAGCTTTCTTT
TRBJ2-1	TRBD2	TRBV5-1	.	CASSLGGTSGSYNEQFF	TGCGCCAGCAGCTTGGGGGGGACTAGCGGATCATACAATGAGCAGTTCTTC